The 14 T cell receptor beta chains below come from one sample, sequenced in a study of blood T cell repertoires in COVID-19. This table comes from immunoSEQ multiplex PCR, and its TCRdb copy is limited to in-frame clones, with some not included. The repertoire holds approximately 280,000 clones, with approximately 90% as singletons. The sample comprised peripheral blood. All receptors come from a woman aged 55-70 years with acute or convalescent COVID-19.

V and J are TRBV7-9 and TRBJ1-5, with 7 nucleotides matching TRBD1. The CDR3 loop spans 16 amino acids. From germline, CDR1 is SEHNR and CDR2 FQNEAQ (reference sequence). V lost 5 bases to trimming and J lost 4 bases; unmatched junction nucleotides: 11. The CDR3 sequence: CASSLGQVSGNQPQHF. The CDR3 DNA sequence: TGTGCCAGCAGCCTCGGACAGGTTTCAGGTAATCAGCCCCAGCATTTT.

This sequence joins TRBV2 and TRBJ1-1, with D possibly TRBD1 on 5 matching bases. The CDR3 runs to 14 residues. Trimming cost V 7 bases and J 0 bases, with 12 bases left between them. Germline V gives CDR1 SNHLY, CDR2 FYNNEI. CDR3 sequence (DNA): TGTGCCAGCATGTGGGGCAGGGTGAACACTGAAGCTTTCTTT. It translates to CASMWGRVNTEAFF. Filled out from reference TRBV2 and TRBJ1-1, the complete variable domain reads EPEVTQTPSHQVTQMGQEVILRCVPISNHLYFYWYRQILGQKVEFLVSFYNNEISEKSEIFDDQFSVERPDGSNFTLKIRSTKLEDSAMYFCASMWGRVNTEAFFGQGTRLTVV.

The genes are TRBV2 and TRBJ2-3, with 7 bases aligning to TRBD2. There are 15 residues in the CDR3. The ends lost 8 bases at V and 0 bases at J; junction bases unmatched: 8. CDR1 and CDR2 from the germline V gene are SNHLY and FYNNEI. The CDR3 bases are TGTGCCAGCGGGGGGGGGACTACTAGCACAGATACGCAGTATTTT. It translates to CASGGGTTSTDTQYF. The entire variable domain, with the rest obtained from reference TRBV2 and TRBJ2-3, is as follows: EPEVTQTPSHQVTQMGQEVILRCVPISNHLYFYWYRQILGQKVEFLVSFYNNEISEKSEIFDDQFSVERPDGSNFTLKIRSTKLEDSAMYFCASGGGTTSTDTQYFGPGTRLTVL.

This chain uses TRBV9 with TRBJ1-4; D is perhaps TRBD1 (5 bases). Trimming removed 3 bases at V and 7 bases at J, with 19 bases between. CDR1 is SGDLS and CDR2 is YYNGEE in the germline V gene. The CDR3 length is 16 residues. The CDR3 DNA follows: TGTGCCAGCAGCGCCGATGTAAGGGGTGGGCCTGAAAAACTGTTTTTT. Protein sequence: CASSADVRGGPEKLFF.

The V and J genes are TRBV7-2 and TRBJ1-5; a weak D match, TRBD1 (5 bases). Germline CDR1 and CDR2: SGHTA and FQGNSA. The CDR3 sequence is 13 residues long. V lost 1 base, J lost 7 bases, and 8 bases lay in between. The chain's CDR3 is CASSLVGQQPQHF. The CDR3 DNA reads TGTGCCAGCAGCTTAGTGGGGCAACAGCCCCAGCATTTT. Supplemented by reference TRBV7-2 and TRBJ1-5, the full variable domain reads GAGVSQSPSNKVTEKGKDVELRCDPISGHTALYWYRQSLGQGLEFLIYFQGNSAPDKSGLPSDRFSAERTGGSVSTLTIQRTQQEDSAVYLCASSLVGQQPQHFGDGTRLSIL.

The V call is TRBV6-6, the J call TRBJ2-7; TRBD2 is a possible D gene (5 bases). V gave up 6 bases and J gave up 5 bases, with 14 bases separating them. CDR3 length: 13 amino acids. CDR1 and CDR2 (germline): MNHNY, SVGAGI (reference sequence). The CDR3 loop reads CASRGGPLNEQYF. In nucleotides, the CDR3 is TGTGCCAGCAGAGGCGGGCCCCTCAACGAGCAGTACTTC.

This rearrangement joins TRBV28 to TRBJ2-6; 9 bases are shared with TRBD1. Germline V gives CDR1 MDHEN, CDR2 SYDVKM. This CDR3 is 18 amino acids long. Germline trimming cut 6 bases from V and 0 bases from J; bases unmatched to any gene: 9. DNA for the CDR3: TGTGCCAGCAGCCAACACAGGGGGCGAAGCTCTGGGGCCAACGTCCTGACTTTC. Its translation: CASSQHRGRSSGANVLTF. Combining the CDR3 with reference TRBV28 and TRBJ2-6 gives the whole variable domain DVKVTQSSRYLVKRTGEKVFLECVQDMDHENMFWYRQDPGLGLRLIYFSYDVKMKEKGDIPEGYSVSREKKERFSLILESASTNQTSMYLCASSQHRGRSSGANVLTFGAGSRLTVL.

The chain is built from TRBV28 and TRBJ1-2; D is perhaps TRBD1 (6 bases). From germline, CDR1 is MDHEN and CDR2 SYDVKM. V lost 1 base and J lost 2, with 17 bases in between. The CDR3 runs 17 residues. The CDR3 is CASSLSLGVGQNYGYTF. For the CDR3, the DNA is TGTGCCAGCAGTTTATCTCTTGGGGTCGGACAGAACTATGGCTACACCTTC.

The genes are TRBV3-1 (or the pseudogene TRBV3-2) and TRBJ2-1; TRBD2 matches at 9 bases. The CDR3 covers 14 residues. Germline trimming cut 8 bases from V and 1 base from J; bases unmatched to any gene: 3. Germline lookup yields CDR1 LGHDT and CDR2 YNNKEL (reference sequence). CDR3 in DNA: TGTGCCAGCGGGCGGGAGGGATCCTACAATGAGCAGTTCTTC. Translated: CASGREGSYNEQFF.

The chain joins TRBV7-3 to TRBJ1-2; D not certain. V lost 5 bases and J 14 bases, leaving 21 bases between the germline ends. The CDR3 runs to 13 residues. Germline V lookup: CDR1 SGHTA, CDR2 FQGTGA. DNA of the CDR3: TGTGCCAGCAGCGCCTCGGGTCTCGATGCGAATACCTTC. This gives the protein CASSASGLDANTF.

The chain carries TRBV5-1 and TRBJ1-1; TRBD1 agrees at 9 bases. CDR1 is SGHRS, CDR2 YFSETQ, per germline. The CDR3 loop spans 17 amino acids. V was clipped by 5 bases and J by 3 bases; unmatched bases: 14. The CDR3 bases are TGCGCCAGCAGTCCGGGACAGGGAAACCTCATGTACACTGAAGCTTTCTTT. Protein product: CASSPGQGNLMYTEAFF.

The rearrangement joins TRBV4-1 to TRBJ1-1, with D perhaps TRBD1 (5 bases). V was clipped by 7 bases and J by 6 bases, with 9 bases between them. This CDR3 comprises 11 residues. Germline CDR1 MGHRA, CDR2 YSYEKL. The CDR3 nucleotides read TGCGCCAGCACGGCGGGGGCTGAAGCTTTCTTT. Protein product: CASTAGAEAFF.

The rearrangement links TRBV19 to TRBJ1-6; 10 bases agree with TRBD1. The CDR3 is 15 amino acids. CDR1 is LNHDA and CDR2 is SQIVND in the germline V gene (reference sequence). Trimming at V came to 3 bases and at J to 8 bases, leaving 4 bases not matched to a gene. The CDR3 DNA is TGTGCCAGTAGTATCATGGGACAGGGGTATTCACCCCTCCACTTT. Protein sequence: CASSIMGQGYSPLHF. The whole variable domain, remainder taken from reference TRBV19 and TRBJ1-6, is DGGITQSPKYLFRKEGQNVTLSCEQNLNHDAMYWYRQDPGQGLRLIYYSQIVNDFQKGDIAEGYSVSREKKESFPLTVTSAQKNPTAFYLCASSIMGQGYSPLHFGNGTRLTVT.

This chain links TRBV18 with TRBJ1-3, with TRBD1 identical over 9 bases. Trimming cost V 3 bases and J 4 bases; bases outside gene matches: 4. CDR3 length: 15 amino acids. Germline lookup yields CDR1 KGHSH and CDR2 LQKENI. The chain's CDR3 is CASSPGTGFGNTIYF. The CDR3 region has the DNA TGTGCCAGCTCACCCGGGACAGGGTTCGGAAACACCATATATTTT.